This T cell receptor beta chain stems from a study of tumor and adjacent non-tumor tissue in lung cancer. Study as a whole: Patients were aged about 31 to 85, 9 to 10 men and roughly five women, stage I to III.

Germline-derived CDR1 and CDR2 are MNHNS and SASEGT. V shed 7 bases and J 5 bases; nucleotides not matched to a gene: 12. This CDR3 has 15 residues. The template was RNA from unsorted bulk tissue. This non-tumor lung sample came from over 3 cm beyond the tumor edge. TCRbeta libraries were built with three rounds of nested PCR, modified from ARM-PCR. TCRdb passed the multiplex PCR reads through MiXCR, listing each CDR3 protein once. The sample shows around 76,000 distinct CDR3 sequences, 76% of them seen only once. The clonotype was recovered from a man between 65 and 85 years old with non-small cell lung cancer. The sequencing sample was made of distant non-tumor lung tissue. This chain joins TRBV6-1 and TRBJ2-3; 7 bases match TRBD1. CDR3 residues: CASTITGTDGDTQYF. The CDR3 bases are TGTGCCAGCACCATCACCGGGACAGATGGAGATACGCAGTATTTT.